This note documents a single T cell receptor beta chain sequence. This sample was included in a study of blood T cells in healthy people across ages. The authors ran a second PCR of roughly 7 to 11 cycles using a sample-barcoded 5' primer and a J-beta primer mix. TCRdb reanalysed the 5' RACE reads using MiXCR and keeps one entry per CDR3 protein. The table records more than 700,000 distinct CDR3 sequences, roughly 50% of them present only once. Germline values: CDR1 SGHAT, CDR2 FQNNGV. The CDR3 totals 14 residues. The receptor was isolated from a man aged 80 or over in good health. Sequences were obtained from blood. J is TRBJ2-4 and V is TRBV11-2; TRBD1 might be the D (5 bases). The J call may be mistaken, given a closer DNA end match to TRBJ2-7. CDR3 bases: TGTGCCAGCAGCTTCGAGGTAGGGGCCTACGAGCAGTACTTC. Its protein is CASSFEVGAYEQYF.